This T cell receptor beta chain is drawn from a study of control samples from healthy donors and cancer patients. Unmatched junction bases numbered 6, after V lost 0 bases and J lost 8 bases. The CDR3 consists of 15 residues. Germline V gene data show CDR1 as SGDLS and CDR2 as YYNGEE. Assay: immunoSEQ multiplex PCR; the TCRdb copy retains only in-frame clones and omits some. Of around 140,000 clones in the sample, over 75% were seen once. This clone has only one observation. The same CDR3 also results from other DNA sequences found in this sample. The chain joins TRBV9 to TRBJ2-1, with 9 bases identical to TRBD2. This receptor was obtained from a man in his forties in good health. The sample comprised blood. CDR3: CASSVGAGGLDEQFF. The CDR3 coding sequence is TGTGCCAGCAGCGTAGGTGCGGGGGGGCTGGATGAGCAGTTCTTC.